Following are 16 T cell receptor beta chains from one sample sequenced in a study of cytomegalovirus exposure and HLA in healthy donors. PCR involved 60 Vbeta and 13 Jbeta primers. Produced via immunoSEQ multiplex PCR; TCRdb's table is partial and in-frame only. The data contain roughly 120,000 clones, roughly 69% of them singletons. Sequencing input: PBMCs. The receptors come from a woman aged 40 to 49 in good health and CMV-seropositive.

The chain employs TRBV6-6 and TRBJ1-4, with D unresolved. Between the trimmed V and J ends, which lost 0 bases and 0 bases, there was a span of 5 bases. The CDR3 is 15 amino acids. CDR1 is MNHNY, CDR2 SVGAGI, per germline (reference sequence). The CDR3 reads CASSYSGTTNEKLFF. CDR3 coding DNA: TGTGCCAGCAGTTACTCCGGTACAACTAATGAAAAACTGTTTTTT.

There are a few counts of this clone. The chain employs TRBV4-3 and TRBJ2-1; perhaps TRBD2 as D (6 bases). Trimming removed 1 base from V and 4 bases from J, with 14 bases in between. Germline-derived CDR1 and CDR2 are LGHNA and YSLEER. This CDR3 is built from 16 residues. CDR3 amino acids: CASSQGEDSLYNEQFF. The CDR3 coding sequence is TGCGCCAGCAGCCAAGGGGAGGACTCGCTGTACAATGAGCAGTTCTTC.

The chain couples TRBV6-5 to TRBJ1-5; D is ambiguous. The germline V and J ends were trimmed by 7 bases and 2 bases, with 15 bases remaining between them. The CDR3 spans 15 residues. The germline gives CDR1 MNHEY, CDR2 SVGAGI. The DNA for the CDR3 is TGTGCCAGCAAGGCCCTCGACGGGGGCAATCAGCCCCAGCATTTT. Translation: CASKALDGGNQPQHF.

The chain recombines TRBV5-8 with TRBJ2-5, with 9 bases identical to TRBD2. With V trimmed by 3 bases and J by 2 bases, 8 bases remained unmatched. Germline CDR1 is SGHTS and CDR2 is YDEGEE. The CDR3 length is 16 residues. CDR3 loop: CASSSQRGAHQETQYF. The DNA of the CDR3 is TGTGCCAGCAGCTCCCAGCGGGGGGCCCATCAAGAGACCCAGTACTTC.

The chain links TRBV4-3 to TRBJ1-6, with D unresolved. Germline CDR1 is LGHNA and CDR2 is YSLEER. This CDR3 is 16 amino acids long. Between the trimmed V and J ends, which lost 1 base and 10 bases, there was a span of 17 bases. The CDR3 DNA reads as TGCGCCAGCAGCCAAGCGTTTTCCCAGCCGGGATCACCCCTCCACTTT. It is translated as CASSQAFSQPGSPLHF.

The chain joins TRBV5-4 to TRBJ1-4; D unclear. CDR1 is SGHNT, CDR2 YYREEE, per germline (reference sequence). The CDR3 runs 14 residues. The ends were cut back, 4 bases at V and 6 bases at J, with 13 bases in the middle. In DNA form, the CDR3 reads TGTGCCAGCAGCCCCAGGATCGGGGATGAAAAACTGTTTTTT. Translated, it gives CASSPRIGDEKLFF.

This clone was observed a few times. The chain's CDR3 is CASSLSVSGTVYGYTF. The CDR3 DNA reads as TGTGCCAGCAGTTTATCCGTATCCGGGACAGTCTATGGCTACACCTTC. The chain joins TRBV27 to TRBJ1-2; 7 bases are shared with TRBD1. The CDR3 sequence is 16 residues long. Germline V gives CDR1 MNHEY, CDR2 SMNVEV (reference sequence). Trimming removed 0 bases from V and 4 bases from J; junction bases left unmatched: 8.

This clone was counted at least ten times. The genes are TRBV7-9 and TRBJ2-7; TRBD1 is a possible D gene (6 bases). Trimming left V 1 base short and J 3 bases short, with 10 bases between. This CDR3 has 14 amino acids. Germline values: CDR1 SEHNR, CDR2 FQNEAQ (reference sequence). The chain's CDR3 is CASSLDLRGYEQYF. The CDR3 region has the DNA TGTGCCAGCAGCTTAGATCTCAGGGGCTACGAGCAGTACTTC.

Comment on this clone: Within the sample, other DNA sequences also encode this same CDR3. The chain is built from TRBV7-9 and TRBJ1-1; D call uncertain. Germline lookup yields CDR1 SEHNR and CDR2 FQNEAQ (reference sequence). This CDR3 has 13 residues. With 1 base removed from V and 2 bases from J, the gap between germline ends came to 5 bases. CDR3 coding DNA: TGTGCCAGCAGCTTAGACAGTAACACTGAAGCTTTCTTT. Translation: CASSLDSNTEAFF.

This clone appeared once. The junction and the germline gene differ at one end; a read error may be behind it. V gene TRBV7-7 combines with J gene TRBJ2-2; 7 bases fit TRBD2. This CDR3 has 17 residues. Germline values: CDR1 SSHAT, CDR2 FNYEAQ (reference sequence). This chain's CDR3 is CASSLDYNGGSTGELFF. DNA for the CDR3: TGTGCTAGCAGCTTAGACTACAACGGGGGGAGCACCGGGGAGCTGTTTTTT. The full variable domain, in which reference TRBV7-7 and TRBJ2-2 provide the parts outside the CDR3, is GAGVSQSPRYKVTKRGQDVTLRCDPISSHATLYWYQQALGQGPEFLTYFNYEAQPDKSGLPSDRFSAERPEGSISTLTIQRTEQRDSAMYRCASSLDYNGGSTGELFFGEGSRLTVL.

This sequence joins TRBV7-9 and TRBJ1-2; D uncertain. V was trimmed by 5 bases and J by 2 bases, leaving 15 bases between them. There are 15 residues in the CDR3. Germline CDR1 reads SEHNR; CDR2 reads FQNEAQ (reference sequence). The CDR3 here is CASSTDPSLNYGYTF. CDR3 bases: TGTGCCAGCAGCACAGACCCGTCGCTGAACTATGGCTACACCTTC.

This rearrangement joins TRBV15 to TRBJ1-5, with D unresolved. Trimming left V 0 bases short and J 2 bases short, with 8 bases between. CDR1 and CDR2 from the germline V gene are LNHNV and YYDKDF (reference sequence). This CDR3 is 15 amino acids long. This CDR3 reads CATSRDTGGNQPQHF. Written as DNA, the CDR3 is TGTGCCACCAGCAGAGACACGGGTGGCAATCAGCCCCAGCATTTT.

The rearrangement uses TRBV29-1 and TRBJ1-2; possible D gene TRBD1, 5 bases. This CDR3 has 11 residues. Trimming pared 4 bases from V and 4 bases from J, leaving 7 bases between. Germline V gene lookup returns CDR1 SQVTM and CDR2 ANQGSEA. CDR3 in amino acids: CSVVDTYGYTF. The CDR3 DNA reads as TGCAGCGTTGTGGACACCTATGGCTACACCTTC.

V gene TRBV11-1 combines with J gene TRBJ2-7; 7 bases are shared with TRBD1. The CDR3 contains 15 residues. Germline CDR1 is SGHAT and CDR2 is FQDESV (reference sequence). Trimming cost V 0 bases and J 2 bases; bases outside gene matches: 4. The CDR3 sequence is CASSLAWDSTYEQYF. The CDR3, as DNA: TGTGCCAGCAGCTTAGCGTGGGACAGCACCTACGAGCAGTACTTC.

CDR3 DNA: TGTGCCATCACCGACGGGGGGGTGGAGCAGTACTTC. It yields the protein CAITDGGVEQYF. The chain combines TRBV10-3 with TRBJ2-7, with TRBD2 matching 8 bases. The CDR3 sequence is 12 residues long. V shed 7 bases and J 7 bases; nucleotides not matched to a gene: 6. The V gene's germline CDR1 is ENHRY and CDR2 SYGVKD.

This clone was seen a single time. The chain uses TRBV18 and TRBJ2-5; maybe TRBD2 (5 bases). CDR1 is KGHSH and CDR2 is LQKENI in the germline V gene. V lost 3 bases and J 4 bases, leaving 6 bases between the germline ends. The CDR3 runs to 12 residues. In nucleotides, the CDR3 is TGTGCCAGCTCACCGGCGGGAGAGACCCAGTACTTC. As protein: CASSPAGETQYF.